The 27 T cell receptor beta chains presented below share a single source sample, sequenced in a study of blood T cell repertoires in COVID-19. TCRdb's table, derived via immunoSEQ multiplex PCR, lists solely in-frame clones and lacks some. The sample includes about 250,000 clones, nearly 90% of them seen just once. Material for sequencing was peripheral blood. Receptors originate from a man between 18 and 35 years old with active or convalescent COVID-19.

The genes are TRBV28 and TRBJ1-1; unclear D gene. CDR3 size: 13 residues. V shed 2 bases and J shed 1 base, with 5 bases lying between them. Germline CDR1 is MDHEN and CDR2 is SYDVKM. The CDR3 loop is CASSLLPNTEAFF. The CDR3 DNA sequence: TGTGCCAGCAGTTTACTCCCGAACACTGAAGCTTTCTTT. The variable domain in full, completed from reference TRBV28 and TRBJ1-1, reads DVKVTQSSRYLVKRTGEKVFLECVQDMDHENMFWYRQDPGLGLRLIYFSYDVKMKEKGDIPEGYSVSREKKERFSLILESASTNQTSMYLCASSLLPNTEAFFGQGTRLTVV.

This rearrangement joins TRBV29-1 to TRBJ2-3; perhaps TRBD2 as D (6 bases). The germline V gene encodes CDR1 SQVTM and CDR2 ANQGSEA. V gave up 6 bases and J gave up 6 bases, with 13 bases separating them. CDR3 size: 12 residues. For the CDR3, the DNA is TGCAGCGTCGACACTGGGGGGGATACGCAGTATTTT. This sequence encodes CSVDTGGDTQYF.

This chain links TRBV9 with TRBJ1-2; D gene ambiguous. The CDR3 covers 18 residues. Germline V gene data show CDR1 as SGDLS and CDR2 as YYNGEE. The ends were cut back, 1 base at V and 0 bases at J, with 19 bases in the middle. The CDR3 DNA reads as TGTGCCAGCAGCGTATCCCAAGCAGGATGGTCCACTAACTATGGCTACACCTTC. Amino acid sequence: CASSVSQAGWSTNYGYTF. Combining the CDR3 with reference TRBV9 and TRBJ1-2 gives the whole variable domain DSGVTQTPKHLITATGQRVTLRCSPRSGDLSVYWYQQSLDQGLQFLIQYYNGEERAKGNILERFSAQQFPDLHSELNLSSLELGDSALYFCASSVSQAGWSTNYGYTFGSGTRLTVV.

V usage is TRBV6-6 and J usage is TRBJ1-5; TRBD1 matches 7 bases. CDR3 length: 14 amino acids. Germline-derived CDR1 and CDR2 are MNHNY and SVGAGI (reference sequence). The junction had 6 bases not matched to a gene; V was cut back by 6 bases and J by 4 bases. The CDR3: CASRITGVNQPQHF. The CDR3 bases are TGTGCCAGCAGAATCACAGGGGTAAATCAGCCCCAGCATTTT.

V and J are TRBV6-2 or TRBV6-3 and TRBJ2-1, with 9 positions matching TRBD1. The CDR3 is made up of 15 amino acids. J was trimmed by 4 bases and V by 4 bases; bases with no gene match: 5. CDR1 and CDR2 from the germline V gene are MNHEY and SVGEGT. The CDR3 loop is CASSSDRGAYNEQFF. CDR3 coding DNA: TGTGCCAGCAGTTCAGACAGGGGGGCATACAATGAGCAGTTCTTC.

The rearrangement joins TRBV7-8 to TRBJ2-7; maybe TRBD2 (7 bases). V gave up 2 bases and J gave up 3 bases, with 17 bases separating them. The V gene's germline CDR1 is SGHVS and CDR2 FQNEAQ. The CDR3 extends over 16 amino acids. CDR3 DNA: TGTGCCAGCAGCTTATTGGGGGGAGGGGGAGGCTACGAGCAGTACTTC. This codes for CASSLLGGGGGYEQYF. Supplemented by reference TRBV7-8 and TRBJ2-7, the full variable domain reads GAGVSQSPRYKVAKRGQDVALRCDPISGHVSLFWYQQALGQGPEFLTYFQNEAQLDKSGLPSDRFFAERPEGSVSTLKIQRTQQEDSAVYLCASSLLGGGGGYEQYFGPGTRLTVT.

V usage is TRBV27 and J usage is TRBJ1-2, with D possibly being TRBD1 (5 bases). V lost 5 bases and J 7 bases, leaving 11 bases between the germline ends. This CDR3 is built from 12 residues. Germline V gene data show CDR1 as MNHEY and CDR2 as SMNVEV (reference sequence). CDR3 in DNA: TGTGCCAGCAGTCTCGACAGAATTGGCTACACCTTC. It specifies CASSLDRIGYTF.

This sequence joins TRBV6-5 and TRBJ1-1; 8 nucleotides line up with TRBD1. Looked up from germline, CDR1 is MNHEY and CDR2 is SVGAGI. J gave up 4 bases and V 6 bases, and 4 bases lay outside the gene matches. This CDR3 is 13 amino acids long. The CDR3 reads CASSRTGTTEAFF. The CDR3 DNA sequence: TGTGCCAGCAGCCGGACAGGGACCACTGAAGCTTTCTTT.

This chain connects TRBV24-1 to TRBJ2-2; 7 bases map to TRBD1. The germline V gene encodes CDR1 KGHDR and CDR2 SFDVKD. V trimming: 4 bases; J trimming: 5 bases; junction bases outside the gene matches: 3. This CDR3 is 14 amino acids long. CDR3 in amino acids: CATSEGTVTGELFF. Written as DNA, the CDR3 is TGTGCCACCAGTGAGGGGACAGTTACCGGGGAGCTGTTTTTT.

This chain joins TRBV5-1 and TRBJ1-5; D is undetermined. The length of the CDR3 is 13 residues. V lost 4 bases and J 4 bases, leaving 9 bases between the germline ends. The germline V gene has CDR1 SGHRS and CDR2 YFSETQ. The CDR3 sequence: CASSVELNQPQHF. The CDR3, as DNA: TGCGCCAGCAGCGTGGAACTTAATCAGCCCCAGCATTTT.

The chain has TRBV9 and TRBJ2-7; TRBD1 aligns across 8 bases. The germline gives CDR1 SGDLS, CDR2 YYNGEE. This CDR3 has 13 residues. V was pared by 4 bases and J by 3 bases, with 3 bases of the junction left unmatched. The CDR3 DNA is TGTGCCAGCAGCACCACAGGGGGCTACGAGCAGTACTTC. It translates to CASSTTGGYEQYF.

For the CDR3, the DNA is TGTGCCAGCAGCCAAGGCTCTCTAGGCGGGAGAGAGACCCAGTACTTC. Amino acid sequence: CASSQGSLGGRETQYF. The chain carries TRBV3-1 (or the pseudogene TRBV3-2) and TRBJ2-5; TRBD2 aligns across 7 bases. CDR1 and CDR2 (germline): LGHDT, YNNKEL (reference sequence). The CDR3 totals 16 residues. V gave up 1 base and J gave up 4 bases; unmatched junction bases: 9.

The rearrangement joins TRBV5-4 to TRBJ2-5; 10 nucleotides align to TRBD2. Germline CDR1 and CDR2: SGHNT and YYREEE (reference sequence). Unmatched junction bases numbered 8, after V lost 4 bases and J lost 5 bases. The CDR3 has 15 amino acids. The CDR3 here is CASSPSGSTSETQYF. The CDR3 DNA is TGTGCCAGCAGCCCTAGCGGGAGTACATCCGAGACCCAGTACTTC.

This clone is a singleton in its sample. The CDR3 spells CASSELRQNQPQHF. CDR3 DNA sequence: TGTGCCAGCAGTGAACTTCGCCAGAATCAGCCCCAGCATTTT. This chain links TRBV2 with TRBJ1-5, with D unresolved. In germline, CDR1 is SNHLY, CDR2 FYNNEI. The CDR3 sequence is 14 residues long. The V gene lost 2 bases and the J gene lost 4 bases, with 9 bases spanning the gap.

This chain joins TRBV11-3 and TRBJ2-3, with D maybe TRBD1 (6 bases). V lost 3 bases, J lost 3 bases, and 7 bases lay in between. Germline CDR1 and CDR2: SGHNT and YENEEA. The CDR3 is made up of 13 amino acids. CDR3 sequence: CASSLTGTDTQYF. The CDR3, as DNA: TGTGCCAGCAGCTTGACAGGAACAGATACGCAGTATTTT.

This clone occurred once. The chain carries TRBV3-1 (or the pseudogene TRBV3-2) and TRBJ2-5; no clear D. This CDR3 is 13 amino acids long. Germline loops: CDR1 LGHDT, CDR2 YNNKEL (reference sequence). The V and J ends lost 3 bases and 4 bases respectively, with 9 bases between them. The CDR3, as DNA: TGTGCCAGCAGCCAGCGCAGGCTAGAGACCCAGTACTTC. Amino acid sequence: CASSQRRLETQYF.

The rearrangement joins TRBV5-3 to TRBJ2-3, with 7 positions matching TRBD2. TRBV5-3 qualifies as an ORF whose function is uncertain. V dropped 1 base and J dropped 6; count of bases not matched to a gene: 11. The CDR3 sequence is 16 residues long. The CDR3, as DNA: TGTGCCAGAAGCTTGAAGATGGGCGGGGGAGGCGATACGCAGTATTTT. Translated, it gives CARSLKMGGGGDTQYF.

V usage is TRBV7-3 and J usage is TRBJ2-1, with TRBD2 matching 12 bases. V dropped 2 bases and J dropped 4; count of bases not matched to a gene: 3. This CDR3 spans 16 amino acids. CDR1 and CDR2 (germline): SGHTA, FQGTGA. Written as DNA, the CDR3 is TGTGCCAGCAGCTTATACGGGACTAGCGGGTACAATGAGCAGTTCTTC. Protein sequence: CASSLYGTSGYNEQFF.

V gene TRBV4-3 combines with J gene TRBJ2-1; 7 positions match TRBD1. J lost 7 bases, V lost 4 bases, and 13 bases had no gene match. The germline V gene has CDR1 LGHNA and CDR2 YSLEER. This CDR3 is 16 amino acids long. CDR3 residues: CASSRLGSGGENEQFF. The CDR3 DNA reads as TGCGCCAGCAGCCGCCTCGGTTCAGGGGGAGAGAATGAGCAGTTCTTC.

The gene calls are TRBV11-2 and TRBJ2-7; D is unclear. Trimming removed 5 bases from V and 3 bases from J, with 5 bases in between. Germline V gene sequence: CDR1 SGHAT, CDR2 FQNNGV. The CDR3 length is 11 residues. The CDR3 here is CASSANYEQYF. In DNA form, the CDR3 reads TGTGCCAGCAGCGCTAACTACGAGCAGTACTTC. The full variable domain, with the rest looked up from reference TRBV11-2 and TRBJ2-7, is EAGVAQSPRYKIIEKRQSVAFWCNPISGHATLYWYQQILGQGPKLLIQFQNNGVVDDSQLPKDRFSAERLKGVDSTLKIQPAKLEDSAVYLCASSANYEQYFGPGTRLTVT.

V usage is TRBV10-3 and J usage is TRBJ1-2; D gene unclear. Trimming removed 6 bases from V and 0 bases from J, with 8 bases in between. The CDR3 contains 13 residues. Germline assignment: CDR1 ENHRY and CDR2 SYGVKD. CDR3 sequence reads: CAIRSRANYGYTF. CDR3 coding DNA: TGTGCCATCAGATCCCGAGCTAACTATGGCTACACCTTC.

This clone occurred a few times. The chain is built from TRBV6-4 and TRBJ1-2; TRBD1 agrees at 9 bases. V lost 2 bases, J lost 7 bases, and 5 bases stayed unmatched. This CDR3 has 14 residues. Germline V gene sequence: CDR1 MRHNA, CDR2 SNTAGT. In DNA, the CDR3 is TGTGCCAGCAGTGACGGGACAGGGTTCAGTGGCTACACCTTC. It translates to CASSDGTGFSGYTF.

The chain combines TRBV29-1 with TRBJ1-2; weak D call: TRBD1 (6 bases). Germline values: CDR1 SQVTM, CDR2 ANQGSEA. The CDR3 sequence is 10 residues long. V was shortened by 5 bases and J by 8 bases, with 9 bases between the two germline ends. The CDR3 sequence: CSVSGGGYTF. DNA for the CDR3: TGCAGCGTTAGTGGGGGCGGCTACACCTTC.

The rearrangement links TRBV6-5 to TRBJ2-2, with D possibly TRBD2 on 6 matching bases. CDR3 length: 13 amino acids. Germline CDR1 reads MNHEY; CDR2 reads SVGAGI. Trimming removed 10 bases from V and 3 bases from J, with 12 bases in between. The CDR3 reads CANRDSDTGELFF. As DNA, the CDR3 is TGTGCCAACCGGGACTCGGACACCGGGGAGCTGTTTTTT.

This clone appeared once. This rearrangement joins TRBV2 to TRBJ1-4, with D tentatively TRBD1 (5 bases). This CDR3 is 14 amino acids long. Trimming stripped 8 bases from V and 8 bases from J, with 18 bases between. CDR1 and CDR2 (germline): SNHLY, FYNNEI. The CDR3 DNA follows: TGTGCCAGCGGGGCCTCTCAGGGTAACGAAAAACTGTTTTTT. Its translation: CASGASQGNEKLFF.

The chain combines TRBV7-8 with TRBJ2-7, with D perhaps TRBD1 (5 bases). Trimming stripped 2 bases from V and 1 base from J, with 9 bases between. This CDR3 is built from 14 residues. Germline values: CDR1 SGHVS, CDR2 FQNEAQ. The CDR3 nucleotides read TGTGCCAGCAGCTTAAACAGGAGATCCTACGAGCAGTACTTC. Protein: CASSLNRRSYEQYF.

The rearrangement links TRBV30 to TRBJ2-2; TRBD2 is a possible D gene (6 bases). The CDR3 spans 14 residues. In germline, CDR1 is GTSNPN, CDR2 SVGIG (reference sequence). V lost 2 bases to trimming and J lost 4 bases, with 11 bases between them. Written as DNA, the CDR3 is TGTGCCTGGAGTCGGGGGTATGGCACCGGGGAGCTGTTTTTT. Encoded protein: CAWSRGYGTGELFF. The full variable domain, with the rest looked up from reference TRBV30 and TRBJ2-2, is SQTIHQWPATLVQPVGSPLSLECTVEGTSNPNLYWYRQAAGRGLQLLFYSVGIGQISSEVPQNLSASRPQDRQFILSSKKLLLSDSGFYLCAWSRGYGTGELFFGEGSRLTVL.